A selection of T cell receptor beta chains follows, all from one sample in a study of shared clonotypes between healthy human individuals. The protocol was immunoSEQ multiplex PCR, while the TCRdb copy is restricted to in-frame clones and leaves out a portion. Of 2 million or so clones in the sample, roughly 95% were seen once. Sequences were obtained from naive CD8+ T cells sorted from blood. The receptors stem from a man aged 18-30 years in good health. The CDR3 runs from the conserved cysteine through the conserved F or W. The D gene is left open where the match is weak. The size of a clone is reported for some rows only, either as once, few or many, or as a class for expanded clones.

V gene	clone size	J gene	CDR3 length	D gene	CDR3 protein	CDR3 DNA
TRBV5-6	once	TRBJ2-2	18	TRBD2	CASSSLRLAGGRTGELFF	TGTGCCAGCAGCTCCTTACGACTAGCGGGAGGAAGGACCGGGGAGCTGTTTTTT
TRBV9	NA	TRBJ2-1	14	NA	CASSYRFEDNEQFF	TGTGCCAGCAGCTACAGGTTCGAGGACAATGAGCAGTTCTTC
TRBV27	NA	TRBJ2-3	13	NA	CASTGLETDTQYF	TGTGCCAGCACGGGACTCGAAACAGATACGCAGTATTTT
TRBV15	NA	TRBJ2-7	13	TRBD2	CATSRGLADEQYF	TGTGCCACCAGCAGAGGACTAGCGGACGAGCAGTACTTC
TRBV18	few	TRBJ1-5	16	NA	CASSAFPGRDNQPQHF	TGTGCCAGCTCAGCCTTCCCGGGACGGGACAATCAGCCCCAGCATTTT
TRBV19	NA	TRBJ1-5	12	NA	CASWDHNQPQHF	TGTGCCAGCTGGGACCACAATCAGCCCCAGCATTTT
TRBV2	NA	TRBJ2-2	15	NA	CASPKYGDNTGELFF	TGTGCCAGCCCTAAGTACGGGGATAACACCGGGGAGCTGTTTTTT
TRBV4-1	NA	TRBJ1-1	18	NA	CASSHSPSEPTWNTEAFF	TGCGCCAGCAGCCATTCCCCCTCGGAACCCACTTGGAACACTGAAGCTTTCTTT
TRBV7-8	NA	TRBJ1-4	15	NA	CASSLGALSGEKLFF	TGTGCCAGCAGCTTAGGAGCCTTGAGCGGTGAAAAACTGTTTTTT
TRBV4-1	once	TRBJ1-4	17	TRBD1	CASSQELGGQGDEKLFF	TGCGCCAGCAGCCAAGAACTAGGGGGCCAGGGGGATGAAAAACTGTTTTTT
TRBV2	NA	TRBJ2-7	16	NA	CASSEGPSGISYEQYF	TGTGCCAGCAGTGAAGGACCCTCAGGGATCTCCTACGAGCAGTACTTC
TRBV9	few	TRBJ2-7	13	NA	CASSEGHGYEQYF	TGTGCCAGCAGCGAGGGACACGGCTACGAGCAGTACTTC
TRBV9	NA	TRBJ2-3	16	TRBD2	CASSVYPGGPTDTQYF	TGTGCCAGCAGCGTATATCCGGGAGGGCCTACAGATACGCAGTATTTT
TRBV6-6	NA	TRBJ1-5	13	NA	CASSYRTNQPQHF	TGTGCCAGCAGTTACAGGACCAATCAGCCCCAGCATTTT
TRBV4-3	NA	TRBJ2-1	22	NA	CASSQEKGNDGRGQLPSNEQFF	TGCGCCAGCAGCCAAGAGAAGGGCAATGATGGACGCGGCCAGCTCCCCTCCAATGAGCAGTTCTTC
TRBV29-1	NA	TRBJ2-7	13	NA	CSVEVGGSYEQYF	TGCAGCGTTGAAGTCGGCGGCTCCTACGAGCAGTACTTC
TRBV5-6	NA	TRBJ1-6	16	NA	CASSWGAGVYNSPLHF	TGTGCCAGCAGCTGGGGGGCAGGGGTGTATAATTCACCCCTCCACTTT
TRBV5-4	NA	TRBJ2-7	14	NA	CASSWQGDAYEQYF	TGTGCCAGCAGCTGGCAGGGTGACGCCTACGAGCAGTACTTC
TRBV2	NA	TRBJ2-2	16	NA	CASSEEDYPNTGELFF	TGTGCCAGCAGTGAGGAAGACTATCCGAACACCGGGGAGCTGTTTTTT
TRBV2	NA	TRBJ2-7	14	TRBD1	CASSEGQGVYEQYF	TGTGCCAGCAGTGAGGGACAGGGCGTCTACGAGCAGTACTTC
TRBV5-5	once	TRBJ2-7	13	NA	CASSLDSVYEQYF	TGTGCCAGCAGCTTAGACAGCGTCTACGAGCAGTACTTC
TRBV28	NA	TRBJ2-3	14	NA	CASSERDFTDTQYF	TGTGCCAGCAGTGAACGGGACTTCACAGATACGCAGTATTTT
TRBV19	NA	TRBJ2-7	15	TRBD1	CASTDPTGGLNEQYF	TGTGCCAGTACCGACCCGACAGGGGGCTTGAACGAGCAGTACTTC
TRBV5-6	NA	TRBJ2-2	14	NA	CASSLGGFTGELFF	TGTGCCAGCAGCTTGGGAGGCTTCACCGGGGAGCTGTTTTTT
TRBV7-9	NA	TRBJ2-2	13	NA	CASSSSELGELFF	TGTGCCAGCAGCTCCTCGGAGCTCGGGGAGCTGTTTTTT
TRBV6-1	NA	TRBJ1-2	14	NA	CASSGQRTLYGYTF	TGTGCCAGCAGCGGACAGCGCACCCTCTATGGCTACACCTTC
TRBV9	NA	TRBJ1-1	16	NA	CASSVGQAPPNTEAFF	TGTGCCAGCAGCGTAGGGCAGGCCCCACCGAACACTGAAGCTTTCTTT
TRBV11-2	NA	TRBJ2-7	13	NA	CASSYDGNYEQYF	TGTGCCAGCAGTTACGACGGAAACTACGAGCAGTACTTC
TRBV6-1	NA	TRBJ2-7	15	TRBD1	CASSGPRTGGYEQYF	TGTGCCAGCAGTGGTCCTAGGACAGGGGGCTACGAGCAGTACTTC
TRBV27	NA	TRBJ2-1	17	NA	CASSLGVAIEGRNEQFF	TGTGCCAGCAGTTTAGGCGTAGCGATTGAGGGTAGGAATGAGCAGTTCTTC
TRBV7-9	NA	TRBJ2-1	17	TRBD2	CASSLGESGGPHNEQFF	TGTGCCAGCAGCTTAGGGGAGAGCGGGGGGCCGCACAATGAGCAGTTCTTC
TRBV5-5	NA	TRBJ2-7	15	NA	CASSLGQGMVDEQYF	TGTGCCAGCAGCTTGGGTCAGGGGATGGTGGACGAGCAGTACTTC
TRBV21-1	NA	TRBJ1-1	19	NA	CASSTWEKGQEGSNTEAFF	TGTGCCAGCAGCACCTGGGAAAAAGGACAGGAAGGTTCGAACACTGAAGCTTTCTTT
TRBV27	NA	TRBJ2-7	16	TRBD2	CASSPSGGVHSYEQYF	TGTGCCAGCAGTCCCTCGGGGGGGGTGCACTCCTACGAGCAGTACTTC
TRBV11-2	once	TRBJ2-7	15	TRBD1	CASSLEARGLYEQYF	TGTGCCAGCAGCTTAGAGGCCAGGGGGCTTTACGAGCAGTACTTC